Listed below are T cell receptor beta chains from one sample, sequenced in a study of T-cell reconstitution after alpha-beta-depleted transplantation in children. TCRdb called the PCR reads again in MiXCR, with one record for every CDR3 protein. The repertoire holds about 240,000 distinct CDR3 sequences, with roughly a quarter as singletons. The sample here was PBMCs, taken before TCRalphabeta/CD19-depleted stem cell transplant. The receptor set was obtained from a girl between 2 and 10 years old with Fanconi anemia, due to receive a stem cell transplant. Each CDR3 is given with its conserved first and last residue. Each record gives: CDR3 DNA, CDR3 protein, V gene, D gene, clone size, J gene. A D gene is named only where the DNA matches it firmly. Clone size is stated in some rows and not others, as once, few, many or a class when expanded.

CDR3nt: TGCAGTGCTTCTGGGACGACCCAGCATTTT; CDR3aa: CSASGTTQHF; v_gene: TRBV20-1; d_gene: .; abundance: .; j_gene: TRBJ1-5
CDR3nt: TGTGCCAGCAGCTTAGGTCTAGCGGGAGTCGTCTACGAGCAGTACTTC; CDR3aa: CASSLGLAGVVYEQYF; v_gene: TRBV7-8; d_gene: TRBD2; abundance: many; j_gene: TRBJ2-7
CDR3nt: TGCGCCAGCAGCTTGGATCCACTAGCGGGGGGGCCCTCAAGGACAGATACGCAGTATTTT; CDR3aa: CASSLDPLAGGPSRTDTQYF; v_gene: TRBV5-1; d_gene: TRBD2; abundance: few; j_gene: TRBJ2-3
CDR3nt: TGTGCCAGCAGCAAAGCGACCGACAGGGGGCAGGATGAGCAGTTCTTC; CDR3aa: CASSKATDRGQDEQFF; v_gene: TRBV21-1; d_gene: .; abundance: .; j_gene: TRBJ2-1
CDR3nt: TGTGCCAGCAGTTTATCGACACCAGACAGGGGGGCCTACGAGCAGTACTTC; CDR3aa: CASSLSTPDRGAYEQYF; v_gene: TRBV27; d_gene: TRBD1; abundance: .; j_gene: TRBJ2-7
CDR3nt: TGCAGTGCTAGATCGTTCTCGGGACAAATTATCGCCTTC; CDR3aa: CSARSFSGQIIAF; v_gene: TRBV20-1; d_gene: .; abundance: .; j_gene: TRBJ1-2
CDR3nt: TGTGCCAGCAGTTGGGTCCATTACGAGCAGTACTTC; CDR3aa: CASSWVHYEQYF; v_gene: TRBV6-1; d_gene: .; abundance: many; j_gene: TRBJ2-7
CDR3nt: TGCAGCGTTAGCCGGGGACAGGGGGATTACGAGCAGTACTTC; CDR3aa: CSVSRGQGDYEQYF; v_gene: TRBV29-1; d_gene: TRBD1; abundance: .; j_gene: TRBJ2-7
CDR3nt: TGTGCCAGCAGCTTGGACAGGGGGCACACGGACGAGCAGTACTTC; CDR3aa: CASSLDRGHTDEQYF; v_gene: TRBV7-9; d_gene: TRBD1; abundance: .; j_gene: TRBJ2-7
CDR3nt: TGTGCCACCAGCAGCATTCGACAGGTTCAAGAGACCCAGTACTTC; CDR3aa: CATSSIRQVQETQYF; v_gene: TRBV15; d_gene: .; abundance: .; j_gene: TRBJ2-5
CDR3nt: TGTGCCAGCTCACCACAGGGGACCGATCCCACCTACGAGCAGTACTTC; CDR3aa: CASSPQGTDPTYEQYF; v_gene: TRBV18; d_gene: .; abundance: few; j_gene: TRBJ2-7
CDR3nt: TGTGCCAGCAGTGACCCAAGCGGTGGGGGGGGTTTTCAAGAGACCCAGTACTTC; CDR3aa: CASSDPSGGGGFQETQYF; v_gene: TRBV25-1; d_gene: TRBD2; abundance: .; j_gene: TRBJ2-5
CDR3nt: TGTGCCAGCAGCTTCGATGGGACCTACAATGAGCAGTTCTTC; CDR3aa: CASSFDGTYNEQFF; v_gene: TRBV7-3; d_gene: .; abundance: .; j_gene: TRBJ2-1
CDR3nt: TGTGCCACGGACGAGGGTAGCAATGAGCAGTTCTTC; CDR3aa: CATDEGSNEQFF; v_gene: TRBV12-3/TRBV12-4; d_gene: .; abundance: .; j_gene: TRBJ2-1
CDR3nt: TGTGCCACCAGTGATAACAGGGCTGCCTCCTACGAGCAGTACTTC; CDR3aa: CATSDNRAASYEQYF; v_gene: TRBV24-1; d_gene: .; abundance: many; j_gene: TRBJ2-7
CDR3nt: TGTGCCACCAGTGATCCTGCTAGCGGGGACTACAATGAGCAGTTCTTC; CDR3aa: CATSDPASGDYNEQFF; v_gene: TRBV24-1; d_gene: TRBD2; abundance: many; j_gene: TRBJ2-1
CDR3nt: TGTGCCAGCAGCTTAATGCCGGGACTACTCACCGGGGAGCTGTTTTTT; CDR3aa: CASSLMPGLLTGELFF; v_gene: TRBV7-3; d_gene: TRBD2; abundance: many; j_gene: TRBJ2-2
CDR3nt: TGTGCCAGCAGCTTATGGGGGACAGATACGCAGTATTTT; CDR3aa: CASSLWGTDTQYF; v_gene: TRBV7-2; d_gene: .; abundance: .; j_gene: TRBJ2-3
CDR3nt: TGCAGTGCTAGTCGATTTGACGGAACTAGCACAGATACGCAGTATTTT; CDR3aa: CSASRFDGTSTDTQYF; v_gene: TRBV20-1; d_gene: .; abundance: many; j_gene: TRBJ2-3
CDR3nt: TGCGCCAGCAGCACTCCGGGACTAGCGACAGATACGCAGTATTTT; CDR3aa: CASSTPGLATDTQYF; v_gene: TRBV5-1; d_gene: TRBD2; abundance: many; j_gene: TRBJ2-3
CDR3nt: TGCAGCGTTGAAGGGGCTAGCTGGGAGACCCAGTACTTC; CDR3aa: CSVEGASWETQYF; v_gene: TRBV29-1; d_gene: .; abundance: .; j_gene: TRBJ2-5
CDR3nt: TGCAGTGCTAGCGCGAGCGGGGCGAACACCGGGGAGCTGTTTTTT; CDR3aa: CSASASGANTGELFF; v_gene: TRBV20-1; d_gene: TRBD2; abundance: many; j_gene: TRBJ2-2
CDR3nt: TGTGCTAGTGGTTTCGGCTACAATGAGCAGTTCTTC; CDR3aa: CASGFGYNEQFF; v_gene: TRBV12-5; d_gene: .; abundance: .; j_gene: TRBJ2-1
CDR3nt: TGTGCCAGCAGTGCGGATGAGCAGTTCTTC; CDR3aa: CASSADEQFF; v_gene: TRBV6-6; d_gene: .; abundance: .; j_gene: TRBJ2-1
CDR3nt: TGTGCCAGCAGTCAACGAGGCGATACGCAGTATTTT; CDR3aa: CASSQRGDTQYF; v_gene: TRBV12-3/TRBV12-4; d_gene: .; abundance: .; j_gene: TRBJ2-3
CDR3nt: TGCAGTGCTAGAGGGGGGGCCAAAAACATTCAGTACTTC; CDR3aa: CSARGGAKNIQYF; v_gene: TRBV20-1; d_gene: .; abundance: few; j_gene: TRBJ2-4
CDR3nt: TGCGCCAGCAGCTTATCGTCGGCAGGGGGGAGCACCGGGGAGCTGTTTTTT; CDR3aa: CASSLSSAGGSTGELFF; v_gene: TRBV5-1; d_gene: .; abundance: .; j_gene: TRBJ2-2
CDR3nt: TGCGCCAGCAGCTTCTCGGGTAGCGGGGGGGCAGCAGATACGCAGTATTTT; CDR3aa: CASSFSGSGGAADTQYF; v_gene: TRBV5-1; d_gene: TRBD2; abundance: .; j_gene: TRBJ2-3
CDR3nt: TGTGCCAGCAGCTTAATGGCGGGAGGTAGAAACATTCAGTACTTC; CDR3aa: CASSLMAGGRNIQYF; v_gene: TRBV7-3; d_gene: TRBD2; abundance: .; j_gene: TRBJ2-4
CDR3nt: TGTGCCAGCATGGACAGGGCTTCCTACGAGCAGTACTTC; CDR3aa: CASMDRASYEQYF; v_gene: TRBV28; d_gene: TRBD1; abundance: many; j_gene: TRBJ2-7
CDR3nt: TGCAGTGCGCTTTGGGGGGCCAACGTCCTGACTTTC; CDR3aa: CSALWGANVLTF; v_gene: TRBV20-1; d_gene: .; abundance: .; j_gene: TRBJ2-6
CDR3nt: TGCAGCGACCACAGGGGTCTGGGCTATGGCTACACCTTC; CDR3aa: CSDHRGLGYGYTF; v_gene: TRBV29-1; d_gene: TRBD1; abundance: few; j_gene: TRBJ1-2
CDR3nt: TGCAGTGCTAGCCCCGGGACAGGAGACACAGATACGCAGTATTTT; CDR3aa: CSASPGTGDTDTQYF; v_gene: TRBV20-1; d_gene: TRBD1; abundance: many; j_gene: TRBJ2-3
CDR3nt: TGCGCCAGCAGACGGGACAGCTTGAACACTGAAGCTTTCTTT; CDR3aa: CASRRDSLNTEAFF; v_gene: TRBV4-1; d_gene: TRBD1; abundance: few; j_gene: TRBJ1-1
CDR3nt: TGCAGTGCTAGTCGGACTAGCGGGAGTTACGAGCAGTACTTC; CDR3aa: CSASRTSGSYEQYF; v_gene: TRBV20-1; d_gene: TRBD2; abundance: few; j_gene: TRBJ2-7
CDR3nt: TGCGCCAGCAGTGAGCAGCGGGCTGGCACCTACAATGAGCAGTTCTTC; CDR3aa: CASSEQRAGTYNEQFF; v_gene: TRBV10-1; d_gene: .; abundance: few; j_gene: TRBJ2-1
CDR3nt: TGTGCCAGCAGCCATCAACAGGGTCTCCAAGAGACCCAGTACTTC; CDR3aa: CASSHQQGLQETQYF; v_gene: TRBV5-6; d_gene: .; abundance: .; j_gene: TRBJ2-5
CDR3nt: TGTGCCAGCAGTTTGGACAGCTATCAGCCCCAGCATTTT; CDR3aa: CASSLDSYQPQHF; v_gene: TRBV12-3/TRBV12-4; d_gene: .; abundance: many; j_gene: TRBJ1-5
CDR3nt: TGCAGCGTGGGACGGACTAGTTGGCAAGAGACCCAGTACTTC; CDR3aa: CSVGRTSWQETQYF; v_gene: TRBV29-1; d_gene: TRBD2; abundance: .; j_gene: TRBJ2-5
CDR3nt: TGTGCCAGCAGTTTGCCAGGGAAAGGGTACGAGCAGTACTTC; CDR3aa: CASSLPGKGYEQYF; v_gene: TRBV12-3/TRBV12-4; d_gene: .; abundance: few; j_gene: TRBJ2-7
CDR3nt: TGTGCCAGCAGTTTCCCGGGACAGGGGGCTGGGAAGCAAGAGACCCAGTACTTC; CDR3aa: CASSFPGQGAGKQETQYF; v_gene: TRBV6-5; d_gene: TRBD1; abundance: .; j_gene: TRBJ2-5
CDR3nt: TGCAGCGCCGTTGATACGGGGGGGGCCTCCAGTGAGCAGTTCTTC; CDR3aa: CSAVDTGGASSEQFF; v_gene: TRBV29-1; d_gene: TRBD2; abundance: few; j_gene: TRBJ2-1